A single TCR beta chain is shown here with its context. After removal of 7 bases from V and 2 bases from J, the junction contained 7 bases not matched to a gene. This CDR3 contains 15 residues. Germline V gives CDR1 MNHEY, CDR2 SVGAGI. The data are from a study of blood T cell repertoires in COVID-19. Sequencing used immunoSEQ multiplex PCR; TCRdb keeps in-frame clones, though not all of them. The data hold 150,000 or so clones, with 80% to 85% observed a single time. The chain couples TRBV6-5 to TRBJ2-7; TRBD2 aligns across 11 bases. Sequenced material: peripheral blood. The sequence was collected from a woman aged 60-75 years with acute or convalescent COVID-19. The CDR3 sequence is CASTGTSGQTYEQYF. For the CDR3, the DNA is TGTGCCAGCACGGGGACTAGCGGTCAGACCTACGAGCAGTACTTC.